This T cell receptor (beta chain) was identified during a study of blood T cell repertoires in COVID-19. Overall study context: COVID-19 samples collected from the United States, Italy and Spain covered acute and convalescent phases.

Original handling: From reference gene primer amplification, estimates of nucleated cell counts were derived. The repertoire was sequenced with immunoSEQ multiplex PCR; TCRdb's copy has only in-frame clones and lacks some. D and trimming come from the DNA, and the V and J calls and clone size come from that table. The sample comprises fewer than 65,000 clones, roughly 90% of which are singletons, and over 9% rests with the top ten. CDR3 length: 14 amino acids. J lost 2 bases, V lost 10 bases, and 6 bases had no gene match. Germline loops: CDR1 ENHRY, CDR2 SYGVKD. Material: peripheral blood. The receptor comes from a human donor with acute or convalescent COVID-19. The donor label of this sample is uncertain. The chain uses TRBV10-3 and TRBJ1-5, with TRBD1 identical over 9 bases. The CDR3 loop reads CATGGQGGNQPQHF. The DNA of the CDR3 is TGTGCCACTGGGGGACAGGGAGGCAATCAGCCCCAGCATTTT.